This passage covers 26 T cell receptor beta chains from one sample sequenced in a study of T cell responses to AZD1222 COVID-19 vaccine. Profiled with immunoSEQ multiplex PCR; TCRdb holds only in-frame clones, not every one. The sample yields approximately 110,000 clones, approximately 90% seen once. This specimen consisted of peripheral blood, obtained on day 0 of AZD1222 vaccination. The receptors originated from an adult in good health.

The genes are TRBV10-3 and TRBJ2-2, with TRBD2 matching 11 bases. The CDR3 has 16 residues. CDR1 is ENHRY and CDR2 is SYGVKD in the germline V gene. The V and J ends lost 6 bases and 2 bases, in that order; junction bases with no gene match: 5. CDR3 sequence (DNA): TGTGCCATCAGGCCCGGGACTAGCGGAAACACCGGGGAGCTGTTTTTT. This encodes CAIRPGTSGNTGELFF.

V and J are TRBV29-1 and TRBJ1-6; D is unclear. In germline, CDR1 is SQVTM, CDR2 ANQGSEA. The V and J ends lost 6 bases and 7 bases respectively, with 13 bases between them. This CDR3 has 13 amino acids. CDR3 DNA: TGCAGCGTCGGACCCAACGCCAATTCACCCCTCCACTTT. Its translation is CSVGPNANSPLHF.

J is TRBJ2-1 and V is TRBV7-2; 12 nucleotides line up with TRBD2. J was trimmed by 7 bases and V by 1 base; bases with no gene match: 2. CDR1 SGHTA and CDR2 FQGNSA come from the germline V gene. The CDR3 has 15 amino acids. Here the CDR3 reads CASSLDLAGGNEQFF. The CDR3 region has the DNA TGTGCCAGCAGCTTAGATCTAGCGGGAGGGAATGAGCAGTTCTTC. The full variable domain, its missing parts supplied by reference TRBV7-2 and TRBJ2-1, is GAGVSQSPSNKVTEKGKDVELRCDPISGHTALYWYRQSLGQGLEFLIYFQGNSAPDKSGLPSDRFSAERTGGSVSTLTIQRTQQEDSAVYLCASSLDLAGGNEQFFGPGTRLTVL.

In its sample, this clone was seen once. The rearrangement links TRBV24-1 to TRBJ2-3; no clear D gene. Per germline, CDR1 KGHDR and CDR2 SFDVKD. The CDR3 runs to 13 residues. V shed 3 bases and J shed 5 bases, with 8 bases lying between them. The chain's CDR3 is CATSDRPGDTQYF. The CDR3 nucleotides read TGTGCCACCAGTGATAGACCGGGAGATACGCAGTATTTT.

The V gene is TRBV7-8, the J gene TRBJ2-1; no reliable D call. CDR1 and CDR2 (germline): SGHVS, FQNEAQ. Trimming removed 6 bases from V and 3 bases from J, with 9 bases in between. CDR3 length: 13 amino acids. This chain's CDR3 is CASSTTVYNEQFF. CDR3 bases: TGTGCCAGCAGTACTACAGTCTACAATGAGCAGTTCTTC.

The CDR3 loop reads CSVGRGYLNTEAFF. The CDR3, as DNA: TGCAGCGTTGGCCGGGGATATTTGAACACTGAAGCTTTCTTT. The chain recombines TRBV29-1 with TRBJ1-1; D unclear. Trimming removed 4 bases from V and 0 bases from J, with 12 bases in between. CDR1 is SQVTM, CDR2 ANQGSEA, per germline. The CDR3 sequence is 14 residues long.

The V and J genes are TRBV24-1 and TRBJ1-2; D uncertain. V was cut by 1 base and J by 7 bases, with 9 bases left in between. The V gene's germline CDR1 is KGHDR and CDR2 SFDVKD. The length of the CDR3 is 13 residues. The CDR3 DNA sequence: TGTGCCACCAGTGATTTCACCGGGATTGGCTACACCTTC. Residues: CATSDFTGIGYTF.

J is TRBJ2-6 and V is TRBV7-3; D call uncertain. Looked up from germline, CDR1 is SGHTA and CDR2 is FQGTGA. The CDR3 has 15 amino acids. V dropped 6 bases and J dropped 0 bases, with 9 bases sitting between them. This CDR3 reads CASSLDHSGANVLTF. The CDR3 bases are TGTGCCAGCAGTTTAGACCACTCTGGGGCCAACGTCCTGACTTTC.

The rearrangement links TRBV2 to TRBJ2-3; no clear D. V lost 6 bases to trimming and J lost 3 bases, with 13 bases between them. The CDR3 length is 14 residues. Germline CDR1 is SNHLY and CDR2 is FYNNEI. The DNA of the CDR3 is TGTGCCAGCAGCGGCAGAAGGCGGACAGATACGCAGTATTTT. Residues: CASSGRRRTDTQYF.

V usage is TRBV2 and J usage is TRBJ2-3; unclear D gene. Germline V lookup: CDR1 SNHLY, CDR2 FYNNEI. The CDR3 has 15 amino acids. Trimming pared 7 bases from V and 1 base from J, leaving 15 bases between. The CDR3 DNA reads TGTGCCAGCAATGACTGGGGTGGTGGCACAGATACGCAGTATTTT. Protein sequence: CASNDWGGGTDTQYF.

The V and J genes are TRBV28 and TRBJ1-5; tentatively, D is TRBD1 (6 bases). Germline V gene data show CDR1 as MDHEN and CDR2 as SYDVKM. Trimming left V 5 bases short and J 2 bases short, with 22 bases between. This CDR3 has 18 residues. Written as DNA, the CDR3 is TGTGCCAGCAGTCCTCGGCGGGGGGGGCTTGCGGGCAATCAGCCCCAGCATTTT. Protein product: CASSPRRGGLAGNQPQHF.

The chain couples TRBV19 to TRBJ1-2, with 9 bases lining up with TRBD1. There are 14 residues in the CDR3. Per the germline V gene, CDR1 is LNHDA and CDR2 is SQIVND (reference sequence). V shed 1 base, J shed 6 bases, and the junction held 3 bases outside the gene matches. The CDR3 DNA sequence: TGTGCCAGTAGTATAGGACAGGGGGAGCATGGCTACACCTTC. Translating gives CASSIGQGEHGYTF.

The gene calls are TRBV6-5 and TRBJ2-2, with unresolved D. The CDR3 runs 14 residues. Germline loops: CDR1 MNHEY, CDR2 SVGAGI. Trimming removed 6 bases from V and 4 bases from J, with 12 bases in between. DNA of the CDR3: TGTGCCAGCAGATATAGAAAGACCACCGGGGAGCTGTTTTTT. It is translated as CASRYRKTTGELFF.

The V gene is TRBV7-2, the J gene TRBJ1-2; 8 nucleotides agree with TRBD1. The V gene end was trimmed by 11 bases and the J gene end by 4 bases; junction bases not matched to a gene: 9. The CDR3 runs to 13 residues. Germline CDR1 SGHTA, CDR2 FQGNSA. CDR3: CAVGQADFYGYTF. The CDR3 DNA follows: TGTGCCGTGGGACAGGCAGACTTCTATGGCTACACCTTC.

This clone was counted once. The rearrangement links TRBV7-3 to TRBJ2-1; 15 nucleotides align to TRBD2. The CDR3 sequence is 14 residues long. J lost 10 bases, V lost 4 bases, and 2 bases had no gene match. Germline V gene lookup returns CDR1 SGHTA and CDR2 FQGTGA. Here the CDR3 DNA reads TGTGCCAGCAGCTCCGGGACTAGCGGGGGGGAGCAGTTCTTC. Residues: CASSSGTSGGEQFF.

The V gene is TRBV6-5, the J gene TRBJ1-2; D unresolved. V was cut by 6 bases and J by 2 bases, with 13 bases left in between. CDR1 is MNHEY, CDR2 SVGAGI, per germline. The CDR3 loop spans 14 amino acids. CDR3 loop: CASRGSGRNYGYTF. The CDR3 bases are TGTGCCAGCAGGGGGTCCGGAAGGAACTATGGCTACACCTTC.

This clone was detected a few times. This sequence joins TRBV7-8 and TRBJ2-7; D not resolved. V was shortened by 1 base and J by 7 bases, with 8 bases between the two germline ends. CDR3 size: 12 residues. Germline V gene lookup returns CDR1 SGHVS and CDR2 FQNEAQ. The CDR3 loop is CASSLGLGEQYF. As DNA, the CDR3 is TGTGCCAGCAGCTTAGGGTTGGGAGAGCAGTACTTC.

This clone has a single count. V gene TRBV29-1 combines with J gene TRBJ1-2; no definite D call. Trimming pared 3 bases from V and 3 bases from J, leaving 11 bases between. The CDR3 consists of 13 residues. Germline lookup yields CDR1 SQVTM and CDR2 ANQGSEA. CDR3 residues: CSVETGSYYGYTF. CDR3 sequence (DNA): TGCAGCGTTGAGACGGGCAGCTACTATGGCTACACCTTC.

The chain links TRBV3-1 (or the pseudogene TRBV3-2) to TRBJ2-7; 9 bases line up with TRBD2. There are 16 residues in the CDR3. Germline V lookup: CDR1 LGHDT, CDR2 YNNKEL (reference sequence). V lost 0 bases and J lost 4; bases outside the gene matches: 7. Here the CDR3 reads CASSQDPRLAGYEQYF. The DNA of the CDR3 is TGTGCCAGCAGCCAAGATCCGAGGCTAGCGGGGTACGAGCAGTACTTC.

This chain links TRBV7-8 with TRBJ2-7; D is unresolved. Germline CDR1 is SGHVS and CDR2 is FQNEAQ. The CDR3 length is 13 residues. V was trimmed by 2 bases and J by 1 base, leaving 6 bases between them. The CDR3 DNA follows: TGTGCCAGCAGCTTAAGCAGGTCCTACGAGCAGTACTTC. Protein: CASSLSRSYEQYF.

The chain carries TRBV28 and TRBJ2-7, with D possibly TRBD1 on 6 matching bases. Deletions cut 3 bases from V and 0 bases from J, with 18 bases between. This CDR3 region has 17 residues. Germline values: CDR1 MDHEN, CDR2 SYDVKM. The CDR3 here is CASSFSPRDISSYEQYF. The CDR3 DNA sequence: TGTGCCAGCAGTTTTTCCCCCCGGGACATCTCCTCCTACGAGCAGTACTTC.

This chain joins TRBV6-2 or TRBV6-3 and TRBJ2-3; perhaps TRBD1 as D (7 bases). The germline V and J ends were trimmed by 2 bases and 6 bases, with 15 bases remaining between them. Germline V lookup: CDR1 MNHEY, CDR2 SVGEGT. There are 15 residues in the CDR3. The CDR3 reads CASSYPGRGVDTQYF. The CDR3 DNA is TGTGCCAGCAGTTACCCGGGCAGGGGGGTCGATACGCAGTATTTT.

V usage is TRBV7-9 and J usage is TRBJ1-1; 7 nucleotides align to TRBD1. CDR1 SEHNR and CDR2 FQNEAQ come from the germline V gene (reference sequence). The CDR3 has 17 residues. V shed 1 base and J 4 bases; nucleotides not matched to a gene: 12. The CDR3 bases are TGTGCCAGCAGCTTAGTGGAAGTATTGGCAGGGGGCACTGAAGCTTTCTTT. It translates to CASSLVEVLAGGTEAFF.

The V gene is TRBV11-2, the J gene TRBJ2-7; D unresolved. Trimming cost V 2 bases and J 2 bases, with 10 bases left between them. Germline assignment: CDR1 SGHAT and CDR2 FQNNGV. The CDR3 is made up of 14 amino acids. The chain's CDR3 is CASSLTEKPYEQYF. The CDR3 coding sequence is TGTGCCAGCAGCTTAACGGAAAAACCCTACGAGCAGTACTTC.

This chain links TRBV29-1 with TRBJ1-6, with a tentative D call TRBD1 (5 bases). Germline CDR1 is SQVTM and CDR2 is ANQGSEA. CDR3 length: 18 residues. V gave up 4 bases and J gave up 0 bases, with 19 bases separating them. CDR3 sequence (DNA): TGCAGCGTTGTTGGGGGGGGAGGGCCGAGCTCCTATAATTCACCCCTCCACTTT. Residues: CSVVGGGGPSSYNSPLHF.

The rearrangement joins TRBV7-2 to TRBJ1-2; 8 nucleotides line up with TRBD1. V gave up 5 bases and J gave up 6 bases; unmatched junction bases: 5. The CDR3 totals 13 residues. Germline V gene data show CDR1 as SGHTA and CDR2 as FQGNSA. The CDR3 coding sequence is TGTGCCAGCAGCCTCTGGACAGGGCATGGCTACACCTTC. Translation gives CASSLWTGHGYTF. Based on the CDR3 plus reference TRBV7-2 and TRBJ1-2, the full variable domain is GAGVSQSPSNKVTEKGKDVELRCDPISGHTALYWYRQSLGQGLEFLIYFQGNSAPDKSGLPSDRFSAERTGGSVSTLTIQRTQQEDSAVYLCASSLWTGHGYTFGSGTRLTVV.